This T cell receptor beta chain derives from a study of T cells in localized non-small cell lung cancer. The junction had 10 bases not matched to a gene; V was cut back by 5 bases and J by 8 bases. From germline, CDR1 is MDHEN and CDR2 SYDVKM. The length of the CDR3 is 15 residues. The repertoire was sequenced with immunoSEQ multiplex PCR; TCRdb's copy has only in-frame clones and lacks some. The repertoire has about 24,000 clones, approximately 92% of them found once; the top ten carry roughly 15%. This TCR was sampled from a man between 40 and 69 years old with stage III squamous cell lung carcinoma. V usage is TRBV28 and J usage is TRBJ1-2; 11 bases agree with TRBD1. The specimen comprised peripheral blood, sampled before any cancer treatment. In DNA form, the CDR3 reads TGTGCCAGCAGTCCCCCCTCCGGGACAGGGGGAGGCTACACCTTC. Translated, it gives CASSPPSGTGGGYTF.